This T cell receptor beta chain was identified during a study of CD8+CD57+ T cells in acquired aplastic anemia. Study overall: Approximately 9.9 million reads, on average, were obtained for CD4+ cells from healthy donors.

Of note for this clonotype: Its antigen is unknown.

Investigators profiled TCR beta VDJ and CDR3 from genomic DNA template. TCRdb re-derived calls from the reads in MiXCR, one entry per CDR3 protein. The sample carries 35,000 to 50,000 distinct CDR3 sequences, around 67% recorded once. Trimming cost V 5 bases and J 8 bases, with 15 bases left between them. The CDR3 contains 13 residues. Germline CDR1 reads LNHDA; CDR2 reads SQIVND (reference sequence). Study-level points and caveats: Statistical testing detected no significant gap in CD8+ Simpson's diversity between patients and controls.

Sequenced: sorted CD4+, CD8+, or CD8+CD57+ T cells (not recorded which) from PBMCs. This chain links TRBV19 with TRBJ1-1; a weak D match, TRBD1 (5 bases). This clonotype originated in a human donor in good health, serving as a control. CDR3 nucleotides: TGTGCCAGTAGTCACCCCACCGGGGCCGAAGCTTTCTTT. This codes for CASSHPTGAEAFF.